What follows is one T cell receptor (beta chain) and its context. TCRdb analysed the RACE reads with MiXCR anew, one entry per CDR3 protein. The sample includes nearly 110,000 distinct CDR3 sequences, about 12% of them seen just once. The time point: pre-sensitization, week 0. Treatment specified: therapeutic diphenylcyclopropenone sensitization with weekly scalp DPC. This entry is derived from a study of human T cells and chemical hapten exposure. The TCR comes from a woman in her fifties or sixties with alopecia areata. Some clones in this sample may be carry-over from other donors' samples. The specimen comprised whole blood, sampled in connection with sensitization to the hapten diphenylcyclopropenone (DPC).

The CDR3 nucleotides are TGTGCCAGCAGTTTAGGGCGACAGGGGACCCAGTACTTC. Translation gives CASSLGRQGTQYF. The chain links TRBV12-3 or TRBV12-4 to TRBJ2-5; 7 bases match TRBD1. The junction had 3 bases not matched to a gene; V was cut back by 1 base and J by 7 bases. The CDR3 is made up of 13 amino acids.